This T cell receptor (beta chain) was recovered during a study of identical twins. Via MiXCR, TCRdb re-called the 5' RACE reads, giving one row per CDR3 protein. The sample carries some 1,600,000 distinct CDR3 sequences, about 31% recorded once. Germline loops: CDR1 DFQATT, CDR2 SNEGSKA (reference sequence). CDR3 length: 14 amino acids. V shed 3 bases and J shed 4 bases, with 13 bases lying between them. The TCR sequence derives from a newborn girl in good health. The rearrangement uses TRBV20-1 and TRBJ1-3; TRBD1 is a possible D gene (5 bases). The sample comprised cord blood. The CDR3: CSARRPGSGNTIYF. The CDR3 nucleotides read TGCAGTGCTAGGCGTCCAGGGTCCGGAAACACCATATATTTT.